The clone carrying this T cell receptor beta chain was counted only a few times. Its antigen is as yet unknown. These data belong to a study of T cells in Graves' hyperthyroidism and ophthalmopathy. Amplification targeted TCR beta CDR3 regions from RNA transcripts. TCR CDR3 underwent first-round RT-PCR with the HTBI primer set. TCRdb independently ran MiXCR on the multiplex PCR reads; one entry per CDR3 protein. The sample includes approximately 740,000 distinct CDR3 sequences, around 15% of them seen just once. Uncontrolled infection, other autoimmune disease, pregnancy or lactation excluded patients. General study results and limits: Most thyroid clonotypes expanded above 0.001 were also detected in blood. Ophthalmopathy was distinguished from stable hyperthyroidism by 13 V-J signatures.

The sequenced material came from blood. This sequence was found in a woman aged 18-29 years with Graves' hyperthyroidism.

In DNA form, the CDR3 reads TGCAGTGCTTCCCCCCGGGCAGGGGGCTTATCCGGGGAGCTGTTTTTT. Its translation is CSASPRAGGLSGELFF. The chain couples TRBV20-1 to TRBJ2-2; 8 nucleotides agree with TRBD1. The CDR3 runs 16 residues. The germline gives CDR1 DFQATT, CDR2 SNEGSKA (reference sequence). Trimming removed 5 bases from V and 6 bases from J; junction bases left unmatched: 14.